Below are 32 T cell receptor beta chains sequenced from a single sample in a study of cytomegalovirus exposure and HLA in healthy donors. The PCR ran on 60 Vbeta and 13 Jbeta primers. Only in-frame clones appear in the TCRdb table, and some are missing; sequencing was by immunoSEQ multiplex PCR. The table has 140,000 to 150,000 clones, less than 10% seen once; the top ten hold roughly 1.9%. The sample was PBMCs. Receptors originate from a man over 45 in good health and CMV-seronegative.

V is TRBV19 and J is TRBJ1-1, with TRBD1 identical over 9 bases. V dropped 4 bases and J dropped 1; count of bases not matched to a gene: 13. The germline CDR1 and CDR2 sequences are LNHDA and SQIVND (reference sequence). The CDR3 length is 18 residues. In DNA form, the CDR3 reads TGTGCCAGTAGTAAATTATACGGGACAGGGACATCGAACACTGAAGCTTTCTTT. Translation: CASSKLYGTGTSNTEAFF. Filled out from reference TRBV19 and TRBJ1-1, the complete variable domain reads DGGITQSPKYLFRKEGQNVTLSCEQNLNHDAMYWYRQDPGQGLRLIYYSQIVNDFQKGDIAEGYSVSREKKESFPLTVTSAQKNPTAFYLCASSKLYGTGTSNTEAFFGQGTRLTVV.

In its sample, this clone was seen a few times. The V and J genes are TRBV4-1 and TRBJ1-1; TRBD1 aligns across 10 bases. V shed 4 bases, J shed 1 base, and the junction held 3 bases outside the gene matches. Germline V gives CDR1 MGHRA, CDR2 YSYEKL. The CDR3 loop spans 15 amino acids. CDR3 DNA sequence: TGCGCCAGCAGCCCGGGACAGGGGACGAACACTGAAGCTTTCTTT. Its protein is CASSPGQGTNTEAFF.

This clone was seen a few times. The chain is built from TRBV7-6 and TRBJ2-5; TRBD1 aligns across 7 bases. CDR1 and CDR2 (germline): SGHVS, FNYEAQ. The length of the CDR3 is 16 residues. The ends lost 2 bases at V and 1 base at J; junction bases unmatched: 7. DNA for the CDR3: TGTGCCAGCAGCTTAACCAGACAGGGTCGCCAAGAGACCCAGTACTTC. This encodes CASSLTRQGRQETQYF.

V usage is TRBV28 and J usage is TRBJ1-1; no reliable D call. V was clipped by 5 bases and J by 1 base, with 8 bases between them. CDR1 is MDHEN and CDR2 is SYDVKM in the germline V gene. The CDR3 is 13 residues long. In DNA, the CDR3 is TGTGCCAGCAGTACAGCCCCGAACACTGAAGCTTTCTTT. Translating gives CASSTAPNTEAFF.

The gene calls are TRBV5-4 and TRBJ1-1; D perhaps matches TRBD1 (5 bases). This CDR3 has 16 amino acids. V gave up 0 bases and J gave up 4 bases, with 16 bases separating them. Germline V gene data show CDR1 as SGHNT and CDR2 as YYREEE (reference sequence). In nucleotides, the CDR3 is TGTGCCAGCAGCTTGGCGGGAGGGACGGGAGGCACTGAAGCTTTCTTT. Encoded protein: CASSLAGGTGGTEAFF.

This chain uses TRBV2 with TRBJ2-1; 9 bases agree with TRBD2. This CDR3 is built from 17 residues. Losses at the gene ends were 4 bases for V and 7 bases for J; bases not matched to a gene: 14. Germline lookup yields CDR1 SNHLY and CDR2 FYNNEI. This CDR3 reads CASSVPVASGEGNEQFF. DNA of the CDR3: TGTGCCAGCAGTGTCCCGGTCGCTAGCGGGGAGGGGAATGAGCAGTTCTTC.

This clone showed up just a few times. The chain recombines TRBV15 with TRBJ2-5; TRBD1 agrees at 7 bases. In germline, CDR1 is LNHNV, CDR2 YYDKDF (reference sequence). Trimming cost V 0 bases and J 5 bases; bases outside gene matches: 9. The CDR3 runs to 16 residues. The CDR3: CATSRDVPRQGETQYF. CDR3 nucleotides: TGTGCCACCAGCAGAGATGTCCCGAGACAGGGTGAGACCCAGTACTTC.

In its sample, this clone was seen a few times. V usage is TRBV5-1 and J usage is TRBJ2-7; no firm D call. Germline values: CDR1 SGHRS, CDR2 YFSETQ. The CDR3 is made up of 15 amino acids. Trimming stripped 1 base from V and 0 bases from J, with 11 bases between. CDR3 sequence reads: CASSLQVSSSYEQYF. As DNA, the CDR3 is TGCGCCAGCAGCTTGCAAGTTTCGAGCTCCTACGAGCAGTACTTC.

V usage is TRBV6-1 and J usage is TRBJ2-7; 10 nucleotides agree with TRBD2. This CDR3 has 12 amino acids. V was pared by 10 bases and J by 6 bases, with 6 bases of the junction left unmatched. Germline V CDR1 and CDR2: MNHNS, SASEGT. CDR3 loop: CATAGGPGEQYF. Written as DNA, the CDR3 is TGTGCCACAGCGGGGGGGCCCGGCGAGCAGTACTTC.

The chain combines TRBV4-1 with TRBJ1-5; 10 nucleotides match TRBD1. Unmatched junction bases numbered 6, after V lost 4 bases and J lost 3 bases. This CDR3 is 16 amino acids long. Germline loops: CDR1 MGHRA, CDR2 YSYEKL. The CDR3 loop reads CASSRQDRGFNQPQHF. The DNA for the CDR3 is TGCGCCAGCAGCCGACAGGACAGGGGGTTCAATCAGCCCCAGCATTTT.

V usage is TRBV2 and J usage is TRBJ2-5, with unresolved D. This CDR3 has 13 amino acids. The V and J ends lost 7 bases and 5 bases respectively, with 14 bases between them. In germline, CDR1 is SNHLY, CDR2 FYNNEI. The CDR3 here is CASTLTHGETQYF. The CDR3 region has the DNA TGTGCCAGCACCTTGACTCACGGGGAGACCCAGTACTTC. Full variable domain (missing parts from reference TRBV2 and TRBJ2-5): EPEVTQTPSHQVTQMGQEVILRCVPISNHLYFYWYRQILGQKVEFLVSFYNNEISEKSEIFDDQFSVERPDGSNFTLKIRSTKLEDSAMYFCASTLTHGETQYFGPGTRLLVL.

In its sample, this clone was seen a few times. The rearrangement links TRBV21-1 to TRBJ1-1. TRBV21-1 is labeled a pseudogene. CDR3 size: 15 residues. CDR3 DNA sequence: TGTGCCAGCAGCAAAAACCCAGCGGGGATGGCTGAAGCTTTCTTT. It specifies CASSKNPAGMAEAFF.

The CDR3 bases are TGTGCCACCCAGGGGGTGGACACAGATACGCAGTATTTT. Amino acids: CATQGVDTDTQYF. The V gene is TRBV2, the J gene TRBJ2-3; TRBD1 matches 7 bases. This CDR3 contains 13 residues. Germline loops: CDR1 SNHLY, CDR2 FYNNEI. Trimming took 10 bases from V and 2 from J; bases not matched to a gene: 6.

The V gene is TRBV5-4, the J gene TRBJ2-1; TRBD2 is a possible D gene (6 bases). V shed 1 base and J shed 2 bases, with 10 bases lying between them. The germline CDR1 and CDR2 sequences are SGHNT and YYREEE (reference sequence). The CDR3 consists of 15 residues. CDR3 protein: CASSLKAGTYNEQFF. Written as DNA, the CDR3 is TGTGCCAGCAGCTTGAAAGCGGGCACCTACAATGAGCAGTTCTTC.

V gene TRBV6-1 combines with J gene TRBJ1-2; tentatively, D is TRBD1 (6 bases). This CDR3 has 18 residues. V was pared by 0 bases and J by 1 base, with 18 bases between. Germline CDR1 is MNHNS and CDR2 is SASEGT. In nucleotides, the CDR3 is TGTGCCAGCAGTGAAGCCTTGACAACGACAGGCCTTAACTATGGCTACACCTTC. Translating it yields CASSEALTTTGLNYGYTF.

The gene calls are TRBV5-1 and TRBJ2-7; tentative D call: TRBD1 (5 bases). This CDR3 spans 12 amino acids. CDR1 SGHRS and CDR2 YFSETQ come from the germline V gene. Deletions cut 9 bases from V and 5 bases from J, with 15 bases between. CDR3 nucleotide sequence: TGCGCCACCGGATCAGGGTACCACGAGCAGTACTTC. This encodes CATGSGYHEQYF.

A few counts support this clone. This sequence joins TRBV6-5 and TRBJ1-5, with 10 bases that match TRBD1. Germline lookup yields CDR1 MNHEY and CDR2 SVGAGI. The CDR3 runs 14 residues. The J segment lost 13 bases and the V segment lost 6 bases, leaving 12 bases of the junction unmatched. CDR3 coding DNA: TGTGCCAGCAGCTCGGAAACCGGGACAGGGGCACAGCATTTT. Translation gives CASSSETGTGAQHF.

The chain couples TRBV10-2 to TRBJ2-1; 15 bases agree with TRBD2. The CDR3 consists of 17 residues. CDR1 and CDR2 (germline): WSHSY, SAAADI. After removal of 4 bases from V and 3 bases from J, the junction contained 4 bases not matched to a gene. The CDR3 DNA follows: TGCGCCAGCAGTGGGACTAGCGGGAGGGGAGGCTACAATGAGCAGTTCTTC. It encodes CASSGTSGRGGYNEQFF.

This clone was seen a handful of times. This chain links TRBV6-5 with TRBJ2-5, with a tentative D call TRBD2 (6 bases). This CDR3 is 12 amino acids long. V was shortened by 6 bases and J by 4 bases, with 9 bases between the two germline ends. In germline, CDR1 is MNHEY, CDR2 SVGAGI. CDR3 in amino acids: CASRRAGETQYF. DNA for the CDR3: TGTGCCAGCAGAAGAGCGGGAGAGACCCAGTACTTC.

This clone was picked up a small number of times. This CDR3 is CASSLGTVSSEAFF. CDR3 coding DNA: TGTGCCAGCAGCTTGGGGACAGTGTCATCTGAAGCTTTCTTT. V usage is TRBV5-8 and J usage is TRBJ1-1; tentative D call: TRBD1 (6 bases). Between the trimmed V and J ends, which lost 0 bases and 6 bases, there was a span of 12 bases. The CDR3 runs to 14 residues. Germline lookup yields CDR1 SGHTS and CDR2 YDEGEE.

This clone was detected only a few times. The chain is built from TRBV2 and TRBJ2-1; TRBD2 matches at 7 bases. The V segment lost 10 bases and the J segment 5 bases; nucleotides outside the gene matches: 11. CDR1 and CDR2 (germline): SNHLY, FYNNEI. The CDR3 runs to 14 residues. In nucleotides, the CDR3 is TGTGCCACCAAGCGGGACTACCACGACAATGAGCAGTTCTTC. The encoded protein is CATKRDYHDNEQFF.

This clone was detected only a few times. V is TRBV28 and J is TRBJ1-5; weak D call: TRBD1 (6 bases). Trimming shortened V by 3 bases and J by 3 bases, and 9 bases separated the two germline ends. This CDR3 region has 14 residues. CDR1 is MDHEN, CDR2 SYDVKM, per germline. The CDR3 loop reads CASSLRTDNQPQHF. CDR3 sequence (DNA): TGTGCCAGCAGTTTGAGGACAGACAATCAGCCCCAGCATTTT.

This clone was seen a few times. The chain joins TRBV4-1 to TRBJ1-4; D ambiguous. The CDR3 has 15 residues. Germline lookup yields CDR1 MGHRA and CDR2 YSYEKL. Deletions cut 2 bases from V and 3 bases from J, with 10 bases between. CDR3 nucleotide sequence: TGCGCCAGCAGCCAACCAACAGTGGCTAATGAAAAACTGTTTTTT. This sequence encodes CASSQPTVANEKLFF.

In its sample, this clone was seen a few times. The CDR3 sequence: CASSGARGQGDTDTQYF. The DNA for the CDR3 is TGTGCCAGCAGTGGGGCCCGGGGACAGGGGGACACAGATACGCAGTATTTT. The genes are TRBV2 and TRBJ2-3, with TRBD1 matching 11 bases. Germline V gives CDR1 SNHLY, CDR2 FYNNEI. Germline trimming cut 4 bases from V and 2 bases from J; bases unmatched to any gene: 8. The CDR3 extends over 17 amino acids. The full variable domain, completed using reference TRBV2 and TRBJ2-3, is EPEVTQTPSHQVTQMGQEVILRCVPISNHLYFYWYRQILGQKVEFLVSFYNNEISEKSEIFDDQFSVERPDGSNFTLKIRSTKLEDSAMYFCASSGARGQGDTDTQYFGPGTRLTVL.

The CDR3 sequence: CASSLSQGYSGANVLTF. The CDR3 DNA reads as TGTGCCAGCAGCTTGTCACAGGGTTACTCTGGGGCCAACGTCCTGACTTTC. The gene calls are TRBV7-2 and TRBJ2-6, with D possibly TRBD1 on 6 matching bases. Trimming pared 3 bases from V and 0 bases from J, leaving 12 bases between. This CDR3 is 17 amino acids long. Germline V gene lookup returns CDR1 SGHTA and CDR2 FQGNSA.

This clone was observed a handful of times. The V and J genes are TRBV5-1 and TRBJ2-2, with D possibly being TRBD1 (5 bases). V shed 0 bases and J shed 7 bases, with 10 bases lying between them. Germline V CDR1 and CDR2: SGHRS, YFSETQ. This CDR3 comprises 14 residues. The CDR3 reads CASSLERGIGELFF. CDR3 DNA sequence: TGCGCCAGCAGCTTGGAAAGGGGCATCGGGGAGCTGTTTTTT.

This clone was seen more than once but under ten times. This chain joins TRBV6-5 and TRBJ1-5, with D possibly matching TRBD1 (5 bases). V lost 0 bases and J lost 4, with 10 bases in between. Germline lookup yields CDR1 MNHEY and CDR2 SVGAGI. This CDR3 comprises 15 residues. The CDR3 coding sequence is TGTGCCAGCAGTTACTCCGGGGGGAATAATCAGCCCCAGCATTTT. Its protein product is CASSYSGGNNQPQHF.

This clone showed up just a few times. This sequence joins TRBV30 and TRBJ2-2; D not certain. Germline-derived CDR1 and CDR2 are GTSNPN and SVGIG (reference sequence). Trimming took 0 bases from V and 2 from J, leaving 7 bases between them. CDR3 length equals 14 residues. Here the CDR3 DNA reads TGTGCCTGGAGTGTGCTTCTAAACACCGGGGAGCTGTTTTTT. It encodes CAWSVLLNTGELFF.

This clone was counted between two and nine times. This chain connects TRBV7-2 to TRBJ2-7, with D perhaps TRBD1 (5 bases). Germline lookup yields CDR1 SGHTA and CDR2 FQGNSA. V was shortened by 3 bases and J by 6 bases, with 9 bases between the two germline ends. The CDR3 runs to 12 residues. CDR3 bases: TGTGCCAGCAGCTTGGACATACGCGAGCAGTACTTC. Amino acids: CASSLDIREQYF.

This CDR3 reads CASSSAGGRMNTEAFF. For the CDR3, the DNA is TGCGCCAGCAGCTCGGCCGGGGGACGCATGAACACTGAAGCTTTCTTT. This chain uses TRBV5-1 with TRBJ1-1, with a possible D match to TRBD1 (5 bases). The CDR3 has 16 amino acids. Germline lookup yields CDR1 SGHRS and CDR2 YFSETQ. Trimming left V 3 bases short and J 0 bases short, with 15 bases between.

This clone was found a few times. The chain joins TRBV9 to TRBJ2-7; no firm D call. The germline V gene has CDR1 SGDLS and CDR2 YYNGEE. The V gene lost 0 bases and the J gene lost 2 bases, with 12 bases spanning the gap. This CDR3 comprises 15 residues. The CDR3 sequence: CASSVESAFAYEQYF. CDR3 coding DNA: TGTGCCAGCAGCGTAGAAAGCGCCTTCGCCTACGAGCAGTACTTC.

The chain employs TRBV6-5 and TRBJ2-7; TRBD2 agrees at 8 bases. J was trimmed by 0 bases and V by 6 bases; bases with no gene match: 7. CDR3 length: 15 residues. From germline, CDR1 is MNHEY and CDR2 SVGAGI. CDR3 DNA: TGTGCCAGCAGGGACCCCGGGGGGGGCTCCTACGAGCAGTACTTC. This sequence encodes CASRDPGGGSYEQYF.